The 7 T cell receptor beta chains in this list originate from one sample, sequenced in a study of cytomegalovirus exposure and HLA in healthy donors. The PCR contained 60 Vbeta and 13 Jbeta primers. Data came from immunoSEQ multiplex PCR; TCRdb stores just in-frame clones and leaves some out. This sample has around 220,000 clones, with over 75% found just once. The material sequenced was PBMCs. The source of these receptors is a girl aged 2-9 years in good health and CMV-seronegative.

The chain recombines TRBV5-4 with TRBJ2-3; 8 nucleotides line up with TRBD2. The germline gives CDR1 SGHNT, CDR2 YYREEE (reference sequence). The CDR3 spans 15 residues. J gave up 3 bases and V 4 bases, and 7 bases lay outside the gene matches. The CDR3 DNA reads as TGTGCCAGCAGCCCCGGCGGACTAGCTACAGATACGCAGTATTTT. It codes for CASSPGGLATDTQYF.

This clone was recorded a few times. This chain uses TRBV4-1 with TRBJ2-3, with 11 bases aligning to TRBD1. This CDR3 has 15 residues. V dropped 4 bases and J dropped 5; count of bases not matched to a gene: 5. CDR1 MGHRA and CDR2 YSYEKL come from the germline V gene. The CDR3 DNA is TGCGCCAGCAGCCTGGGACAGGGGGAAAAAGATACGCAGTATTTT. Encoded protein: CASSLGQGEKDTQYF.

V and J are TRBV27 and TRBJ1-1; D remains ambiguous. The V and J ends lost 2 bases and 7 bases respectively, with 11 bases between them. Looked up from germline, CDR1 is MNHEY and CDR2 is SMNVEV (reference sequence). The CDR3 is 13 amino acids. The CDR3 DNA reads as TGTGCCAGCAGTTTAATAGTCCGAGGTGAAGCTTTCTTT. Translated, it gives CASSLIVRGEAFF.

This clone was recorded only once. This chain uses TRBV7-6 with TRBJ2-2; D may be TRBD1 (6 bases). Germline-derived CDR1 and CDR2 are SGHVS and FNYEAQ. The length of the CDR3 is 17 residues. V was cut by 0 bases and J by 5 bases, with 16 bases left in between. CDR3 sequence: CASSLAPDSRGTGELFF. CDR3 coding DNA: TGTGCCAGCAGCTTAGCCCCTGACAGCAGGGGAACCGGGGAGCTGTTTTTT.

The V gene is TRBV2, the J gene TRBJ2-7, with D unclear. The CDR3 has 13 residues. Germline values: CDR1 SNHLY, CDR2 FYNNEI. The V end lost 5 bases, the J end lost 5 bases, and 13 bases lay between the germline ends. This CDR3 reads CASSHLAVHEQYF. The CDR3 bases are TGTGCCAGCAGTCACCTGGCGGTACACGAGCAGTACTTC.

The chain has TRBV6-5 and TRBJ2-2; D ambiguous. V was cut by 0 bases and J by 6 bases, with 8 bases left in between. Germline CDR1 is MNHEY and CDR2 is SVGAGI. The CDR3 consists of 14 residues. CDR3 protein: CASSYSSNAGELFF. CDR3 sequence (DNA): TGTGCCAGCAGTTACTCGTCCAATGCCGGGGAGCTGTTTTTT.

The rearrangement links TRBV6-1 to TRBJ2-1; D is perhaps TRBD1 (5 bases). V was clipped by 5 bases and J by 5 bases, with 10 bases between them. The CDR3 is 13 residues long. Germline-derived CDR1 and CDR2 are MNHNS and SASEGT. CDR3: CASSIGHNNEQFF. The CDR3, as DNA: TGTGCCAGCAGTATAGGACATAACAATGAGCAGTTCTTC.